This is a list of T cell receptor beta chains from one sample in a study of cytomegalovirus exposure and HLA in healthy donors. This table comes from immunoSEQ multiplex PCR, and its TCRdb copy is limited to in-frame clones, with some not included. The top ten clones hold less than 3% of a sample with about 75,000 clones, around four fifths of them seen once. The material sequenced was PBMCs. The receptors stem from a man aged 25-45 years in good health and CMV-seronegative. The CDR3 runs from the conserved cysteine through the conserved F or W. Fields, in order: V gene, D gene, J gene, clone size, CDR3 DNA, CDR3 protein. A D gene is named only where the DNA matches it firmly. Clone size is given for some rows only: seen once, a few or many times, or a class if the clone is expanded.

V: TRBV7-9
D: -
J: TRBJ1-3
size: few
DNA: TGTGCCAGCAGCTTAGAGGCAGGGCGTTCAAACACCATATATTTT
CDR3: CASSLEAGRSNTIYF

V: TRBV5-8
D: -
J: TRBJ1-4
size: -
DNA: TGTGCCAGCAGGCCCTTCGGGGGTCTAAATGAAAAACTGTTTTTT
CDR3: CASRPFGGLNEKLFF

V: TRBV6-5
D: TRBD1
J: TRBJ1-2
size: -
DNA: TGTGCCAGCAGTAAACAGGGGCAAGGGGGCTACACCTTC
CDR3: CASSKQGQGGYTF

V: TRBV18
D: -
J: TRBJ2-2
size: -
DNA: TGTGCCAGCTCACTAGCGATCGGGGAGCTGTTTTTT
CDR3: CASSLAIGELFF

V: TRBV30
D: -
J: TRBJ2-7
size: -
DNA: TGTGCCTGGAATAAAGGGAGAAGTTACGAGCAGTACTTC
CDR3: CAWNKGRSYEQYF

V: TRBV5-1
D: TRBD1
J: TRBJ2-3
size: -
DNA: TGCGCCAGCAGCCCCGGGACAGGGCGGGCAGATACGCAGTATTTT
CDR3: CASSPGTGRADTQYF

V: TRBV11-3
D: TRBD1
J: TRBJ2-2
size: -
DNA: TGTGCCAGCAGCTTAACAGGGGCCACCGGGGAGCTGTTTTTT
CDR3: CASSLTGATGELFF

V: TRBV4-2
D: TRBD2
J: TRBJ2-6
size: -
DNA: TGTGCCAGCAGCCAAGATGCGCTAGCGGGAGCATCCGGGGCCAACGTCCTGACTTTC
CDR3: CASSQDALAGASGANVLTF

V: TRBV7-6
D: -
J: TRBJ2-2
size: -
DNA: TGTGCCAGCAGCTTAAACAGAAACACCGGGGAGCTGTTTTTT
CDR3: CASSLNRNTGELFF

V: TRBV6-4
D: TRBD1
J: TRBJ2-1
size: -
DNA: TGTGCCAGCAGTGACCGGGACAGCAATGAGCAGTTCTTC
CDR3: CASSDRDSNEQFF

V: TRBV7-3
D: -
J: TRBJ2-1
size: -
DNA: TGTGCCAGCAGCTTAGGGGCCTATAGTGGGGAAAACAATGAGCAGTTCTTC
CDR3: CASSLGAYSGENNEQFF

V: TRBV28
D: TRBD1
J: TRBJ2-5
size: -
DNA: TGTGCCAGCAGGGGACAGGACCAAGAGACCCAGTACTTC
CDR3: CASRGQDQETQYF

V: TRBV5-4
D: -
J: TRBJ2-3
size: -
DNA: TGTGCCAGCAGCCAAGGGGTCCTAACCACAGATACGCAGTATTTT
CDR3: CASSQGVLTTDTQYF

V: TRBV7-3
D: TRBD2
J: TRBJ2-4
size: once
DNA: TGTGCCAGCAGCCCCCTAGCGGGGGCCGGAAACATTCAGTACTTC
CDR3: CASSPLAGAGNIQYF

V: TRBV30
D: TRBD2
J: TRBJ2-3
size: -
DNA: TGTGCCTGGAGTTCCCAGCGGGGGACTAGCACAGATACGCAGTATTTT
CDR3: CAWSSQRGTSTDTQYF

V: TRBV2
D: TRBD1
J: TRBJ2-3
size: -
DNA: TGTGCCAGCACGGGACAGGCTATCACAGATACGCAGTATTTT
CDR3: CASTGQAITDTQYF

V: TRBV10-3
D: -
J: TRBJ2-2
size: -
DNA: TGTGCCATCAGTGAGGGCCTAGCGAGAAACACCGGGGAGCTGTTTTTT
CDR3: CAISEGLARNTGELFF